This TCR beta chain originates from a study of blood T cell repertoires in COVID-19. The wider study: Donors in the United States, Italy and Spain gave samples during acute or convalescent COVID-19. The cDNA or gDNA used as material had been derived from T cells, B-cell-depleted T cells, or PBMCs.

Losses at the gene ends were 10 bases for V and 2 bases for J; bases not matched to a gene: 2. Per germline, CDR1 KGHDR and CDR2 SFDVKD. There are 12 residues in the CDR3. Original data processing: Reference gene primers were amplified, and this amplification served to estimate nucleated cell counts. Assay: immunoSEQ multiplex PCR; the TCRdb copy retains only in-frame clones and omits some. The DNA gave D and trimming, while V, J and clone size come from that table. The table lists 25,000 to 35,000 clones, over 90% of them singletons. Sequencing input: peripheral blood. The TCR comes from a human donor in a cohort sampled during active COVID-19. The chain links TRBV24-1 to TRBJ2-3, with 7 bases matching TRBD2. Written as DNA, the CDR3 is TGTGCCACTGGGACTACCACAGATACGCAGTATTTT. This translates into CATGTTTDTQYF.